Sequencing of this T cell receptor beta chain was carried out in a study of blood T cell repertoires in COVID-19. Trimming stripped 3 bases from V and 1 base from J, with 3 bases between. Per germline, CDR1 LNHNV and CDR2 YYDKDF (reference sequence). The CDR3 runs to 12 residues. Assay: immunoSEQ multiplex PCR; the TCRdb copy retains only in-frame clones and omits some. The sample consists of over 200,000 clones, over 75% of them appearing once. This clone was seen only a few times. Source material: peripheral blood. This chain links TRBV15 with TRBJ1-1, with D unresolved. This TCR was recovered from a man in his forties or fifties with active or convalescent COVID-19. The CDR3 DNA sequence: TGTGCCACCAGCAGCCAGAACACTGAAGCTTTCTTT. As protein: CATSSQNTEAFF.